This T cell receptor (beta chain) appears in the sequencing data of a study of T cell changes during pregnancy in multiple sclerosis. V dropped 6 bases and J dropped 6 bases, with 12 bases sitting between them. In germline, CDR1 is SGHRS, CDR2 YFSETQ. The length of the CDR3 is 13 residues. TCRdb's table, derived via immunoSEQ multiplex PCR, lists solely in-frame clones and lacks some. Here the sample spans roughly 53,000 clones, roughly 92% being singletons. The specimen was CD4+ T cells from peripheral blood mononuclear cells, collected in the second trimester of pregnancy. The rearrangement uses TRBV5-1 and TRBJ1-4, with D uncertain. This TCR derives from a female donor in good health, enrolled as a control in a pregnancy study. The CDR3: CASTSEQYEKLFF. The CDR3 nucleotides are TGCGCCAGCACCTCAGAACAATATGAAAAACTGTTTTTT. The complete variable domain, with remaining parts taken from reference TRBV5-1 and TRBJ1-4, reads KAGVTQTPRYLIKTRGQQVTLSCSPISGHRSVSWYQQTPGQGLQFLFEYFSETQRNKGNFPGRFSGRQFSNSRSEMNVSTLELGDSALYLCASTSEQYEKLFFGSGTQLSVL.